This T cell receptor (beta chain) originates from a study of T cell repertoires in cytomegalovirus infection. This clonotype came up many times. Its matching antigen is unknown. J gave up 9 bases and V 3 bases, and 6 bases lay outside the gene matches. The CDR3 contains 14 residues. Germline assignment: CDR1 LNHDA and CDR2 SQIVND (reference sequence). From the reads, TCRdb called clonotypes with MiXCR, one entry per CDR3 protein. The sample lists more than 85,000 distinct CDR3 sequences; 25% to 35% were seen once. The source was CD8+ T cells from cultured PBMCs, collected from culture after CMV antigen stimulation. The clonotype was recovered from a human donor in good health (CMV status not recorded). Some clones in this sample may be carry-over from other donors' samples. The chain joins TRBV19 to TRBJ2-1; 9 bases agree with TRBD2. The CDR3 is CASSIGAGGFEQFF. In DNA, the CDR3 is TGTGCCAGTAGTATCGGAGCGGGGGGCTTTGAGCAGTTCTTC.